The sequence of this TCR beta chain was determined in a study of cytomegalovirus exposure and HLA in healthy donors. Study-wide points: After further analysis at a later stage, 16,951 TCR beta sequences were associated with HLA alleles at 0.05 false discovery rate.

This PCR relied on a set of 60 Vbeta primers and 13 Jbeta primers. Data came from immunoSEQ multiplex PCR; TCRdb stores just in-frame clones and leaves some out. In the table there are 85,000 to 130,000 clones, roughly a tenth of which are singletons. Trimming took off 1 base at V and 6 bases at J, with 10 bases between the two ends. Germline CDR1 reads MNHEY; CDR2 reads SVGAGI. The CDR3 has 14 amino acids. This clone is classed as medium-sized (0.01 to 0.1%). The antigen is not known. The material sequenced was PBMCs. The V call is TRBV6-5, the J call TRBJ2-1; D is perhaps TRBD2 (5 bases). This receptor was obtained from a man between 40 and 49 years old in good health and CMV-seropositive. The CDR3, as DNA: TGTGCCAGCAGTTACTTCGCCACTAGCAATGAGCAGTTCTTC. This gives the protein CASSYFATSNEQFF.